These T cell receptor beta chains were read from a single sample in a study of relationships among human T cell subsets. One entry per CDR3 protein, called by TCRdb with MiXCR from the multiplex PCR reads. This table has a few thousand distinct CDR3 sequences, 55% to 65% appearing once. Sample: CD8+ T cells sorted from blood. These receptors were taken from a man aged 35-49 years in good health. Both conserved end residues are part of each CDR3. A D gene is named only where the DNA matches it firmly. Only some rows state a clone size, as once, few, many or a class for expanded clones.

clone size	J gene	D gene	V gene	CDR3 protein	CDR3 DNA
NA	TRBJ1-2	NA	TRBV27	CASSLDRLGYTF	TGTGCCAGCAGTTTAGACAGGCTAGGCTACACCTTC
few	TRBJ2-2	NA	TRBV7-9	CASSPSTGEELFF	TGTGCCAGCAGCCCGAGTACGGGGGAGGAGCTGTTTTTT
NA	TRBJ2-7	TRBD1	TRBV7-2	CASSLYGTGGYEQYF	TGTGCCAGCAGCTTGTACGGGACAGGGGGCTACGAGCAGTACTTC
few	TRBJ2-7	NA	TRBV2	CASSEGRGNEQYF	TGTGCCAGCAGTGAAGGCAGGGGCAATGAGCAGTACTTC
NA	TRBJ2-1	NA	TRBV28	CASRDFSYNEQFF	TGTGCCAGCAGGGACTTCTCCTACAATGAGCAGTTCTTC
NA	TRBJ1-2	TRBD1	TRBV27	CASSLGPAGTDSYGYTF	TGTGCCAGCAGTTTAGGGCCAGCCGGGACAGACTCCTATGGCTACACCTTC
NA	TRBJ1-2	NA	TRBV4-1	CASSPKDGDYGYTF	TGCGCCAGCAGCCCCAAGGATGGGGACTATGGCTACACCTTC
few	TRBJ1-2	NA	TRBV29-1	CSVEEDRHGYTF	TGCAGCGTTGAAGAGGACCGGCATGGCTACACCTTC
NA	TRBJ1-1	NA	TRBV12-3/TRBV12-4	CASTPGTEAFF	TGTGCCAGCACCCCGGGCACTGAAGCTTTCTTT
once	TRBJ2-2	TRBD1	TRBV28	CASSFPRQGATGELFF	TGTGCCAGCAGTTTCCCCCGACAGGGAGCCACCGGGGAGCTGTTTTTT
NA	TRBJ2-1	NA	TRBV27	CASSFGGSSYNEQFF	TGTGCCAGCAGTTTCGGGGGCTCCTCCTACAATGAGCAGTTCTTC
NA	TRBJ2-1	TRBD2	TRBV7-9	CASSPGLAVEQFF	TGTGCCAGCAGCCCGGGACTAGCGGTTGAGCAGTTCTTC
NA	TRBJ2-5	NA	TRBV7-2	CASSRVPGETQYF	TGTGCCAGCAGCCGAGTTCCAGGGGAGACCCAGTACTTC
NA	TRBJ2-1	NA	TRBV28	CASSYGSSYNEQFF	TGTGCCAGCAGTTACGGGAGCTCCTACAATGAGCAGTTCTTC
NA	TRBJ2-1	NA	TRBV6-5	CASSSLSSSYNEQFF	TGTGCCAGCAGTTCCCTATCTAGCTCCTACAATGAGCAGTTCTTC
NA	TRBJ1-2	NA	TRBV28	CASSLWDANYGYTF	TGTGCCAGCAGTTTATGGGACGCTAACTATGGCTACACCTTC
NA	TRBJ2-7	TRBD2	TRBV29-1	CSVPASGGPYEQYF	TGCAGCGTCCCCGCTAGCGGTGGGCCCTACGAGCAGTACTTC
NA	TRBJ2-7	TRBD1	TRBV27	CASSSYRDRDDEQYF	TGTGCCAGCAGTAGCTACCGGGACAGGGACGACGAGCAGTACTTC
few	TRBJ2-1	TRBD2	TRBV7-3	CASSLTLTSGGAHVGNEQFF	TGTGCCAGCAGCCTCACCCTGACTAGCGGGGGAGCCCACGTCGGTAATGAGCAGTTCTTC
NA	TRBJ2-1	TRBD2	TRBV25-1	CASSRGEYNEQFF	TGTGCCAGCAGTCGGGGGGAGTACAATGAGCAGTTCTTC
NA	TRBJ2-1	NA	TRBV14	CASSQEGGYNEQFF	TGTGCCAGCAGCCAAGAAGGCGGATACAATGAGCAGTTCTTC
NA	TRBJ2-1	NA	TRBV4-1	CASSHSIYNEQFF	TGCGCCAGCAGCCACTCGATCTACAATGAGCAGTTCTTC
NA	TRBJ1-3	TRBD1	TRBV14	CASSLSGQRNTIYF	TGTGCCAGCAGCCTATCGGGACAGAGAAACACCATATATTTT
NA	TRBJ2-7	NA	TRBV27	CASSLRNSYEQYF	TGTGCCAGCAGTTTACGAAATTCCTACGAGCAGTACTTC
NA	TRBJ1-2	NA	TRBV7-8	CASSLRDRRGYTF	TGTGCCAGCAGCTTACGGGACCGGCGGGGCTACACCTTC
NA	TRBJ2-7	TRBD1	TRBV27	CASSYRGSYEQYF	TGTGCCAGCAGTTACAGGGGTTCCTACGAGCAGTACTTC
NA	TRBJ1-4	NA	TRBV12-3/TRBV12-4	CASKEGSEKLFF	TGTGCCAGCAAAGAGGGAAGTGAAAAACTGTTTTTT
NA	TRBJ2-1	NA	TRBV28	CASSPGPYNEQFF	TGTGCCAGCAGTCCGGGCCCGTATAATGAGCAGTTCTTC
NA	TRBJ1-1	NA	TRBV14	CASSQDVGSNTEAFF	TGTGCCAGCAGCCAAGATGTTGGGTCGAACACTGAAGCTTTCTTT
few	TRBJ1-3	NA	TRBV30	CAWKKAGNTIYF	TGTGCCTGGAAGAAAGCCGGAAACACCATATATTTT
few	TRBJ1-1	NA	TRBV2	CASRGTRMNTEAFF	TGTGCCAGCAGGGGGACACGGATGAACACTGAAGCTTTCTTT
NA	TRBJ2-7	TRBD1	TRBV11-2	CASSPGLGQGTHEQYF	TGTGCCAGCAGCCCAGGGCTGGGACAGGGGACCCACGAGCAGTACTTC
NA	TRBJ1-1	NA	TRBV28	CASSLGQARFF	TGTGCCAGCAGTTTAGGGCAGGCCCGCTTCTTT
once	TRBJ2-7	NA	TRBV14	CASSQDHRTYEQYF	TGTGCCAGCAGCCAAGATCACAGAACCTACGAGCAGTACTTC
NA	TRBJ2-7	TRBD2	TRBV12-3/TRBV12-4	CASSLGREDEQYF	TGTGCCAGCAGTTTAGGGCGGGAGGACGAGCAGTACTTC
NA	TRBJ2-6	NA	TRBV7-6	CASSLEDSGANVLTF	TGTGCCAGCAGCTTAGAAGACTCTGGGGCCAACGTCCTGACTTTC
NA	TRBJ2-3	TRBD2	TRBV13	CASNSESLGLAVSTDTQYF	TGTGCCAGCAACTCGGAAAGTTTGGGACTAGCGGTTAGCACAGATACGCAGTATTTT
NA	TRBJ1-4	TRBD1	TRBV11-2	CASSLGQGREKLFF	TGTGCCAGCAGCTTAGGACAGGGCCGGGAAAAACTGTTTTTT
NA	TRBJ2-7	NA	TRBV11-2	CASSLVREYEQYF	TGTGCCAGCAGCTTAGTTCGGGAATACGAGCAGTACTTC
NA	TRBJ2-3	TRBD2	TRBV10-2	CASSELAGFTDTQYF	TGCGCCAGCAGTGAGCTAGCGGGATTCACAGATACGCAGTATTTT
NA	TRBJ2-3	TRBD2	TRBV5-6	CASSRSGDSTDTQYF	TGTGCCAGCAGCCGTAGCGGGGACAGCACAGATACGCAGTATTTT
NA	TRBJ2-5	NA	TRBV6-1	CASSGGAIQETQYF	TGTGCCAGCAGTGGGGGAGCGATTCAAGAGACCCAGTACTTC
NA	TRBJ1-1	TRBD1	TRBV7-9	CASSGRQGHTEAFF	TGTGCCAGCAGCGGACGACAGGGGCACACTGAAGCTTTCTTT
NA	TRBJ2-7	NA	TRBV29-1	CSVLDSYEQYF	TGCAGCGTCCTAGATTCCTACGAGCAGTACTTC
few	TRBJ2-7	TRBD2	TRBV11-2	CASSNPTSGSSYEQYF	TGTGCCAGCAGCAACCCGACTAGCGGCTCATCCTACGAGCAGTACTTC
once	TRBJ2-3	NA	TRBV14	CASSQGVTDTQYF	TGTGCCAGCAGCCAAGGCGTAACAGATACGCAGTATTTT
NA	TRBJ1-1	NA	TRBV11-2	CASSLLGMRSLTTEAFF	TGTGCCAGCAGCTTATTGGGCATGAGGTCATTAACGACTGAAGCTTTCTTT
few	TRBJ2-7	NA	TRBV12-3/TRBV12-4	CASSLEVSSYEQYF	TGTGCCAGCAGTTTAGAGGTCAGCTCCTACGAGCAGTACTTC
NA	TRBJ2-7	TRBD2	TRBV27	CASAAGGTGYEQYF	TGTGCCAGCGCAGCGGGAGGGACGGGCTACGAGCAGTACTTC
NA	TRBJ1-1	TRBD1	TRBV5-1	CASSLGQGVTEAFF	TGCGCCAGCAGCTTGGGACAGGGGGTCACTGAAGCTTTCTTT
NA	TRBJ2-7	TRBD2	TRBV11-2	CASSLEGAAGPYEQYF	TGTGCCAGCAGCTTAGAGGGAGCAGCGGGGCCCTACGAGCAGTACTTC
NA	TRBJ2-1	NA	TRBV12-3/TRBV12-4	CASSLPGGEQFF	TGTGCCAGCAGTTTACCCGGGGGTGAGCAGTTCTTC
NA	TRBJ1-2	TRBD1	TRBV25-1	CASSPQGEPNYGYTF	TGTGCCAGCAGTCCCCAGGGGGAGCCTAACTATGGCTACACCTTC
few	TRBJ1-2	NA	TRBV4-1	CASSQNQYYGYTF	TGCGCCAGCAGCCAAAATCAATACTATGGCTACACCTTC